The 20 T cell receptor beta chains reported below all come from one sample, sequenced in a study of T cells in Graves' hyperthyroidism and ophthalmopathy. Regions amplified from RNA transcripts were the TCR beta CDR3 regions. Researchers ran a first-round RT-PCR on the TCR CDR3 using the HTBI primer set. Each CDR3 protein gets one entry after TCRdb re-called the multiplex PCR reads with MiXCR. The data hold hundreds of thousands of distinct CDR3 sequences, with around 20% observed a single time. The specimen was blood. Receptors originate from a man aged 35 to 55 with Graves' ophthalmopathy.

This clonotype was observed many times. The chain uses TRBV7-2 and TRBJ2-3; 8 bases agree with TRBD2. This CDR3 contains 17 residues. CDR1 SGHTA and CDR2 FQGNSA come from the germline V gene. Trimming removed 1 base from V and 5 bases from J; junction bases left unmatched: 11. The CDR3: CASSLVPAGAPGDTQYF. CDR3 nucleotide sequence: TGTGCCAGCAGCTTAGTCCCAGCGGGAGCTCCAGGAGATACGCAGTATTTT.

This clonotype came up a few times. The V call is TRBV6-5, the J call TRBJ2-7; 9 bases fit TRBD1. There are 18 residues in the CDR3. Germline CDR1 is MNHEY and CDR2 is SVGAGI. V shed 0 bases, J shed 5 bases, and the junction held 14 bases outside the gene matches. As DNA, the CDR3 is TGTGCCAGCAGTTACTCTTCACAGGGGGCGGCTCACCTAGACGAGCAGTACTTC. It specifies CASSYSSQGAAHLDEQYF.

This chain connects TRBV6-6 to TRBJ2-7, with TRBD1 identical over 7 bases. After removal of 2 bases from V and 2 bases from J, the junction contained 15 bases not matched to a gene. The CDR3 is made up of 18 amino acids. Germline V gene lookup returns CDR1 MNHNY and CDR2 SVGAGI (reference sequence). The CDR3: CASSYRISTGLGTYEQYF. The CDR3 DNA follows: TGTGCCAGCAGTTACCGTATCTCGACAGGGCTCGGGACCTACGAGCAGTACTTC.

The chain links TRBV20-1 to TRBJ2-7, with D perhaps TRBD1 (6 bases). With 1 base removed from V and 2 bases from J, the gap between germline ends came to 18 bases. This CDR3 has 16 amino acids. Germline V gene lookup returns CDR1 DFQATT and CDR2 SNEGSKA (reference sequence). The CDR3 region is CSARAPKDSLTYEQYF. The DNA for the CDR3 is TGCAGTGCTAGAGCTCCCAAGGACAGCTTGACCTACGAGCAGTACTTC.

J is TRBJ2-5 and V is TRBV20-1, with D perhaps matching TRBD1 or TRBD2 (7 bases each). From germline, CDR1 is DFQATT and CDR2 SNEGSKA (reference sequence). Trimming shortened V by 0 bases and J by 5 bases, and 16 bases separated the two germline ends. CDR3 length: 15 residues. In nucleotides, the CDR3 is TGCAGTGCTAGAGATGGGAGGGGGCCGGTGGAGACCCAGTACTTC. This encodes CSARDGRGPVETQYF.

The genes are TRBV2 and TRBJ1-3, with D uncertain. The CDR3 is made up of 15 amino acids. Germline V gene data show CDR1 as SNHLY and CDR2 as FYNNEI. Trimming stripped 3 bases from V and 0 bases from J, with 9 bases between. The CDR3 sequence is CASSDGHFSGNTIYF. CDR3 bases: TGTGCCAGCAGTGACGGTCATTTCTCTGGAAACACCATATATTTT.

This clonotype was detected only a few times. The chain recombines TRBV7-3 with TRBJ2-1; D not certain. Trimming pared 4 bases from V and 2 bases from J, leaving 9 bases between. The CDR3 covers 14 residues. CDR1 is SGHTA, CDR2 FQGTGA, per germline. The CDR3 region is CASSSYGTYNEQFF. Written as DNA, the CDR3 is TGTGCCAGCAGCTCTTATGGGACCTACAATGAGCAGTTCTTC.

V gene TRBV7-2 combines with J gene TRBJ2-6; tentatively, D is TRBD1 or TRBD2 (5 bases each). V was trimmed by 1 base and J by 4 bases, leaving 8 bases between them. Germline-derived CDR1 and CDR2 are SGHTA and FQGNSA. The CDR3 covers 15 residues. The chain's CDR3 is CASSLGGDGANVLTF. The CDR3 nucleotides read TGTGCCAGCAGCTTAGGAGGGGACGGGGCCAACGTCCTGACTTTC.

This clonotype was recorded a few times. The chain combines TRBV3-2 with TRBJ2-3; the table's D call, TRBD2, has no DNA check behind it. TRBV3-2 has pseudogene status. The CDR3 consists of 17 residues. As DNA, the CDR3 is TGTGCCAGCAGCCAAGGAGGAGCGGTGAGGCGGGTAGATACGCAGTATTTT. Protein product: CASSQGGAVRRVDTQYF.

As for this clonotype: A much larger clone sits a single nucleotide away, making a read error possible. The rearrangement links TRBV19 to TRBJ2-7; perhaps D is TRBD1 or TRBD2 (5 bases each). Germline V gene sequence: CDR1 LNHDA, CDR2 SQIVND (reference sequence). With 5 bases removed from V and 6 bases from J, the gap between germline ends came to 17 bases. The CDR3 loop spans 14 amino acids. In DNA form, the CDR3 reads TGTGCCAGTAGTCCCCGGGACGGAACCTGCGAGCAGTACTTC. Translation: CASSPRDGTCEQYF.

This clonotype was observed a few times. The chain is built from TRBV20-1 and TRBJ2-1, with TRBD2 matching over 10 bases. CDR3 size: 14 residues. After removal of 3 bases from V and 6 bases from J, the junction contained 5 bases not matched to a gene. Germline CDR1 reads DFQATT; CDR2 reads SNEGSKA (reference sequence). The CDR3 DNA reads TGCAGTGCTAGCGGGCTAGCGGGAGCCAATGAGCAGTTCTTC. Translating it yields CSASGLAGANEQFF.

This clonotype came up many times. The chain links TRBV2 to TRBJ2-1, with D unresolved. Trimming stripped 8 bases from V and 4 bases from J, with 9 bases between. Germline V gene lookup returns CDR1 SNHLY and CDR2 FYNNEI. The CDR3 extends over 12 amino acids. CDR3 protein: CASLASYNEQFF. Written as DNA, the CDR3 is TGTGCCAGCCTTGCTTCTTACAATGAGCAGTTCTTC.

The chain uses TRBV27 and TRBJ2-1, with TRBD1 identical over 7 bases. J was trimmed by 7 bases and V by 7 bases; bases with no gene match: 7. The CDR3 is 13 residues long. Germline CDR1 and CDR2: MNHEY and SMNVEV (reference sequence). Here the CDR3 DNA reads TGTGCCAGCAACAGGGGCGCGGGTAATGAGCAGTTCTTC. Its protein product is CASNRGAGNEQFF.

The CDR3 nucleotides read TGTGCCAGCAGCTTAGTGTGGGGTGAAAAACTGTTTTTT. Its protein product is CASSLVWGEKLFF. The rearrangement uses TRBV7-2 and TRBJ1-4; no clear D gene. Germline CDR1 is SGHTA and CDR2 is FQGNSA. Trimming cost V 1 base and J 7 bases, with 7 bases left between them. This CDR3 region has 13 residues.

V gene TRBV30 combines with J gene TRBJ1-5; D is ambiguous. The CDR3 extends over 14 amino acids. Germline CDR1 is GTSNPN and CDR2 is SVGIG (reference sequence). V shed 0 bases and J shed 0 bases, with 6 bases lying between them. CDR3 in amino acids: CAWSVGFSNQPQHF. CDR3 nucleotide sequence: TGTGCCTGGAGTGTAGGGTTTAGCAATCAGCCCCAGCATTTT.

This clonotype was seen a few times. V gene TRBV15 combines with J gene TRBJ2-7; D not resolved. The CDR3 sequence is 14 residues long. Germline V CDR1 and CDR2: LNHNV, YYDKDF (reference sequence). Deletions cut 2 bases from V and 0 bases from J, with 8 bases between. The CDR3 DNA follows: TGTGCCACCAGCAGAAGGCGAAGCTCCTACGAGCAGTACTTC. Its translation: CATSRRRSSYEQYF.

This clonotype was recorded a few times. The chain uses TRBV12-3 or TRBV12-4 and TRBJ2-2; TRBD2 agrees at 7 bases. The V and J ends lost 3 bases and 2 bases, in that order; junction bases with no gene match: 3. The CDR3 extends over 15 amino acids. CDR3 nucleotides: TGTGCCAGCAGTTTGACTAGCCTTAACACCGGGGAGCTGTTTTTT. Protein: CASSLTSLNTGELFF.

The rearrangement joins TRBV9 to TRBJ1-2; D remains ambiguous. Trimming removed 0 bases from V and 2 bases from J, with 8 bases in between. CDR3 length: 14 amino acids. Germline CDR1 SGDLS, CDR2 YYNGEE. This chain's CDR3 is CASSVALINYGYTF. The CDR3 nucleotides read TGTGCCAGCAGCGTAGCTCTGATAAACTATGGCTACACCTTC.

This clonotype was seen repeatedly, ten times or more. The genes are TRBV6-1 and TRBJ1-6; tentatively, D is TRBD1 (5 bases). V gave up 4 bases and J gave up 7 bases, with 14 bases separating them. This CDR3 spans 15 amino acids. Germline V gene sequence: CDR1 MNHNS, CDR2 SASEGT. CDR3 sequence: CASSAGGWTNSPLHF. CDR3 nucleotides: TGTGCCAGCAGTGCTGGGGGTTGGACCAATTCACCCCTCCACTTT.

In its sample, this clonotype was seen a few times. The chain joins TRBV10-3 to TRBJ2-7, with 16 positions matching TRBD2. CDR3 length: 16 amino acids. Germline CDR1 is ENHRY and CDR2 is SYGVKD. V gave up 7 bases and J gave up 7 bases; unmatched junction bases: 10. The CDR3 loop reads CAINMGTSGRAWEQYF. The CDR3 nucleotides are TGTGCCATCAACATGGGGACTAGCGGGAGGGCCTGGGAGCAGTACTTC.